One and the same sample provided the 31 T cell receptor beta chains below, sequenced in a study of human T cells and chemical hapten exposure. TCRdb independently ran MiXCR on the RACE reads; one entry per CDR3 protein. In the table there are about 98,000 distinct CDR3 sequences, about a tenth of which are singletons. Described time point: pre-sensitization, week 0. Noted treatment: therapeutic diphenylcyclopropenone sensitization with weekly scalp DPC. Sequenced material: whole blood, taken in connection with sensitization to the hapten diphenylcyclopropenone (DPC). These receptors were collected from an older woman with alopecia areata. Some clones in this sample may be carry-over from other donors' samples.

This clonotype was counted ten times or more. The V gene is TRBV29-1, the J gene TRBJ2-5; TRBD2 matches 9 bases. The CDR3 consists of 15 residues. V shed 8 bases, J shed 1 base, and the junction held 11 bases outside the gene matches. Germline CDR1 and CDR2: SQVTM and ANQGSEA. CDR3 in amino acids: CSLTGAGGPQETQYF. For the CDR3, the DNA is TGCAGCCTTACAGGAGCGGGGGGTCCCCAAGAGACCCAGTACTTC. Variable domain in full (rest from reference TRBV29-1 and TRBJ2-5): SAVISQKPSRDICQRGTSLTIQCQVDSQVTMMFWYRQQPGQSLTLIATANQGSEATYESGFVIDKFPISRPNLTFSTLTVSNMSPEDSSIYLCSLTGAGGPQETQYFGPGTRLLVL.

This clonotype was seen a few times. The V call is TRBV6-1, the J call TRBJ2-7; 8 bases are shared with TRBD1. V was clipped by 6 bases and J by 9 bases; unmatched bases: 16. Germline V CDR1 and CDR2: MNHNS, SASEGT. CDR3 length: 15 amino acids. DNA of the CDR3: TGTGCCAGCAGGGACCGACAGGGGTCCCTCCCCGCGCAGTACTTC. Its protein product is CASRDRQGSLPAQYF.

The sample holds many counts of this clonotype. This chain connects TRBV29-1 to TRBJ1-1; unclear D gene. V dropped 4 bases and J dropped 1 base, with 13 bases sitting between them. The CDR3 contains 14 residues. CDR1 SQVTM and CDR2 ANQGSEA come from the germline V gene. The CDR3 here is CSVVSRMQNTEAFF. As DNA, the CDR3 is TGCAGCGTTGTGAGCCGGATGCAGAACACTGAAGCTTTCTTT. The full variable domain, its missing parts supplied by reference TRBV29-1 and TRBJ1-1, is SAVISQKPSRDICQRGTSLTIQCQVDSQVTMMFWYRQQPGQSLTLIATANQGSEATYESGFVIDKFPISRPNLTFSTLTVSNMSPEDSSIYLCSVVSRMQNTEAFFGQGTRLTVV.

This clonotype was found many times. This chain links TRBV7-6 with TRBJ1-1, with unresolved D. Per the germline V gene, CDR1 is SGHVS and CDR2 is FNYEAQ. The CDR3 covers 12 residues. Trimming cost V 5 bases and J 4 bases, with 8 bases left between them. The CDR3 loop reads CASSDVGTEAFF. The CDR3 DNA follows: TGTGCCAGCAGCGACGTGGGCACTGAAGCTTTCTTT.

This chain joins TRBV7-9 and TRBJ1-4; 9 bases fit TRBD1. The J segment lost 8 bases and the V segment lost 5 bases, leaving 3 bases of the junction unmatched. This CDR3 comprises 13 residues. Germline V gene data show CDR1 as SEHNR and CDR2 as FQNEAQ (reference sequence). DNA of the CDR3: TGTGCCAGCAGCACCGGACAGGGGGAAAAACTGTTTTTT. Translated, it gives CASSTGQGEKLFF.

This clonotype came up a few times. The chain is built from TRBV3-1 and TRBJ2-3; 8 positions agree with TRBD2. V lost 4 bases, J lost 3 bases, and 9 bases stayed unmatched. The germline V gene has CDR1 LGHDT and CDR2 YNNKEL (reference sequence). The CDR3 is made up of 16 amino acids. The CDR3 loop reads CASSRGGSGATDTQYF. CDR3 sequence (DNA): TGTGCCAGCAGCCGCGGTGGTAGCGGGGCGACAGATACGCAGTATTTT.

This clonotype was detected many times. Germline is not matched at one junction end, which may reflect a read error. The chain is built from TRBV7-8 and TRBJ1-3; 7 bases line up with TRBD1. The CDR3 covers 20 residues. Germline assignment: CDR1 SGHVS and CDR2 FQNEAQ. Here the CDR3 reads CASSLLRQGISGTSENTIYF. In DNA form, the CDR3 reads TGTGCCAGCAGCTTGTTGCGACAGGGCATTTCGGGGACCTCTGAAAACACCATATATTTT.

This clonotype has just a few counts. This chain uses TRBV20-1 with TRBJ2-5, with 12 nucleotides matching TRBD2. Germline-derived CDR1 and CDR2 are DFQATT and SNEGSKA (reference sequence). The V segment lost 5 bases and the J segment 5 bases; nucleotides outside the gene matches: 6. The CDR3 is 14 amino acids. The chain's CDR3 is CSAPGLAGPETQYF. DNA for the CDR3: TGCAGTGCTCCCGGACTAGCGGGGCCGGAGACCCAGTACTTC.

In its sample, this clonotype was seen many times. The V call is TRBV19, the J call TRBJ2-6, with 7 bases aligning to TRBD2. CDR1 and CDR2 from the germline V gene are LNHDA and SQIVND (reference sequence). CDR3 length: 17 amino acids. J gave up 0 bases and V 7 bases, and 9 bases lay outside the gene matches. CDR3 sequence: CASTPVGGVSGANVLTF. CDR3 sequence (DNA): TGTGCCAGTACCCCCGTGGGGGGGGTCTCTGGGGCCAACGTCCTGACTTTC.

This clonotype was counted many times. The genes are TRBV5-1 and TRBJ2-3; D unclear. The length of the CDR3 is 14 residues. Trimming cost V 1 base and J 4 bases, with 10 bases left between them. CDR1 SGHRS and CDR2 YFSETQ come from the germline V gene. The CDR3 nucleotides are TGCGCCAGCAGCTTGAACACCGACGCAGATACGCAGTATTTT. Translating it yields CASSLNTDADTQYF.

This clonotype came up many times. The V gene is TRBV11-2, the J gene TRBJ2-7; no definite D call. Germline CDR1 SGHAT, CDR2 FQNNGV. The V and J ends lost 5 bases and 2 bases respectively, with 10 bases between them. This CDR3 contains 13 residues. For the CDR3, the DNA is TGTGCCAGCAGCCCTGATCCGCCCTACGAGCAGTACTTC. Amino acids: CASSPDPPYEQYF.

V usage is TRBV12-3 or TRBV12-4 and J usage is TRBJ2-1, with 10 positions matching TRBD1. V lost 1 base to trimming and J lost 6 bases; unmatched junction nucleotides: 9. This CDR3 spans 17 amino acids. The CDR3 sequence is CASSLDPWGTGVNEQFF. CDR3 coding DNA: TGTGCCAGCAGTTTAGATCCGTGGGGGACAGGGGTCAATGAGCAGTTCTTC.

This clonotype appeared a single time. The V and J genes are TRBV29-1 and TRBJ1-3; no firm D call. CDR1 is SQVTM and CDR2 is ANQGSEA in the germline V gene. The CDR3 is 14 residues long. Trimming left V 6 bases short and J 0 bases short, with 12 bases between. The chain's CDR3 is CSVTDASSGNTIYF. The DNA for the CDR3 is TGCAGCGTGACCGACGCAAGCTCTGGAAACACCATATATTTT.

There are many counts of this clonotype. This chain uses TRBV7-3 with TRBJ1-2, with TRBD1 matching over 9 bases. The CDR3 contains 15 residues. V was clipped by 5 bases and J by 2 bases; unmatched bases: 6. The germline V gene encodes CDR1 SGHTA and CDR2 FQGTGA. CDR3 bases: TGTGCCAGCAGCCCCGGACAGGGGATCAACTATGGCTACACCTTC. Its protein product is CASSPGQGINYGYTF.

V gene TRBV12-2 combines with J gene TRBJ1-1; the table's D gene call, TRBD1, was not cross checked with the DNA. TRBV12-2 has pseudogene status. The CDR3 is 15 amino acids. Here the CDR3 DNA reads TGTGCAAGTCGCTTAGGTAGGGCGATACCGAGTGAAGCTTTCTTT. Residues: CASRLGRAIPSEAFF.

For this clonotype: This could be a read error, since a much larger clone is one nucleotide away. The CDR3 protein is CDSSQGQPTNYGYTF. CDR3 bases: TGTGACAGCAGCCAGGGACAGCCAACTAACTATGGCTACACCTTC. The chain employs TRBV11-2 and TRBJ1-2; 7 positions match TRBD1. The CDR3 has 15 residues. Germline V gives CDR1 SGHAT, CDR2 FQNNGV.

J is TRBJ2-7 and V is TRBV12-3 or TRBV12-4, with 7 bases identical to TRBD2. The CDR3 is 14 amino acids. Losses at the gene ends were 7 bases for V and 3 bases for J; bases not matched to a gene: 9. The CDR3 bases are TGTGCCAGCATGCTAGCGGAGAGATTCTACGAGCAGTACTTC. This gives the protein CASMLAERFYEQYF.

This clonotype was seen repeatedly, ten times or more. This chain links TRBV6-6 with TRBJ1-6, with 9 bases aligning to TRBD1. There are 16 residues in the CDR3. CDR1 and CDR2 (germline): MNHNY, SVGAGI (reference sequence). V trimming: 5 bases; J trimming: 4 bases; junction bases outside the gene matches: 6. The chain's CDR3 is CASSTRTGAYNSPLHF. The CDR3 bases are TGTGCCAGCAGTACTCGGACAGGGGCGTATAATTCACCCCTCCACTTT.

V is TRBV2 and J is TRBJ2-2, with D unclear. V dropped 5 bases and J dropped 7 bases, with 20 bases sitting between them. Germline V lookup: CDR1 SNHLY, CDR2 FYNNEI. The CDR3 length is 16 residues. The CDR3 DNA reads TGTGCCAGCAGTTGGATCGGCGGAGAAGAAGGCGGGGAGCTGTTTTTT. This sequence encodes CASSWIGGEEGGELFF. The full variable domain, with the rest looked up from reference TRBV2 and TRBJ2-2, is EPEVTQTPSHQVTQMGQEVILRCVPISNHLYFYWYRQILGQKVEFLVSFYNNEISEKSEIFDDQFSVERPDGSNFTLKIRSTKLEDSAMYFCASSWIGGEEGGELFFGEGSRLTVL.

A few counts support this clonotype. This sequence joins TRBV29-1 and TRBJ2-1; D remains ambiguous. Germline V gene data show CDR1 as SQVTM and CDR2 as ANQGSEA. CDR3 length: 13 residues. V was pared by 3 bases and J by 4 bases, with 10 bases between. Here the CDR3 DNA reads TGCAGCGTTGATGGGGTGGGGTACAATGAGCAGTTCTTC. Its protein product is CSVDGVGYNEQFF.

This clonotype was counted at least ten times. The V gene is TRBV20-1, the J gene TRBJ1-1, with D possibly matching TRBD1 (5 bases). Germline CDR1 DFQATT, CDR2 SNEGSKA (reference sequence). V was trimmed by 4 bases and J by 4 bases, leaving 16 bases between them. This CDR3 is 14 amino acids long. The chain's CDR3 is CSATRQTWGTEAFF. In nucleotides, the CDR3 is TGCAGTGCTACCCGACAGACTTGGGGCACTGAAGCTTTCTTT.

This clonotype was recorded at least ten times. The J gene is TRBJ2-7, the V gene TRBV7-2; D is unresolved. Germline CDR1 is SGHTA and CDR2 is FQGNSA. Between the trimmed V and J ends, which lost 5 bases and 6 bases, there was a span of 8 bases. This CDR3 region has 11 residues. The DNA of the CDR3 is TGTGCCAGCAGCCCCTTCGGCGAGCAGTACTTC. Protein sequence: CASSPFGEQYF.

As regards this clonotype: A much larger clone sits a single nucleotide away, making a read error possible. The chain uses TRBV3-1 and TRBJ1-2; 7 bases align to TRBD1. CDR3 length: 14 amino acids. Per germline, CDR1 LGHDT and CDR2 YNNKEL (reference sequence). CDR3 loop: CASSPRTGVGGCTF. CDR3 DNA sequence: TGTGCCAGCAGCCCCAGGACAGGAGTTGGTGGCTGCACCTTC.

This clonotype was counted at least ten times. The CDR3 DNA reads as TGTGCCAGCACGCCCGGGATTAATATTGATCAGCCCCAGCATTTT. Translation: CASTPGINIDQPQHF. The J gene is TRBJ1-5, the V gene TRBV7-2; no reliable D call. Germline V lookup: CDR1 SGHTA, CDR2 FQGNSA. The V and J ends lost 7 bases and 5 bases respectively, with 18 bases between them. CDR3 length equals 15 residues.

In DNA, the CDR3 is TGTGCCTGGGAAAGGGATGGCTACACCTTC. Translating it yields CAWERDGYTF. This chain joins TRBV30 and TRBJ1-2, with D uncertain. CDR1 and CDR2 from the germline V gene are GTSNPN and SVGIG (reference sequence). There are 10 residues in the CDR3. Trimming took 5 bases from V and 6 from J, leaving 7 bases between them.

This clonotype was seen only a few times. V is TRBV6-5 and J is TRBJ1-5; TRBD1 might be the D (5 bases). Looked up from germline, CDR1 is MNHEY and CDR2 is SVGAGI. The V and J ends lost 6 bases and 0 bases respectively, with 24 bases between them. The CDR3 has 19 amino acids. CDR3 sequence reads: CASSPTPPPGPYSNQPQHF. The CDR3 region has the DNA TGTGCCAGCAGCCCTACGCCCCCCCCGGGGCCGTATAGCAATCAGCCCCAGCATTTT.

V is TRBV6-6 and J is TRBJ1-1; D is uncertain. Germline CDR1 and CDR2: MNHNY and SVGAGI (reference sequence). V was shortened by 7 bases and J by 4 bases, with 16 bases between the two germline ends. The CDR3 runs 14 residues. The CDR3 sequence: CASTLTGFGTEAFF. CDR3 DNA sequence: TGTGCCAGCACCCTAACGGGGTTTGGCACTGAAGCTTTCTTT.

V gene TRBV13 combines with J gene TRBJ2-2, with D unclear. Trimming pared 1 base from V and 0 bases from J, leaving 12 bases between. There are 17 residues in the CDR3. CDR1 is PRHDT and CDR2 is FYEKMQ in the germline V gene (reference sequence). The CDR3 loop reads CASSLVGPGSNTGELFF. CDR3 bases: TGTGCCAGCAGCTTAGTGGGCCCGGGCTCGAACACCGGGGAGCTGTTTTTT.

In its sample, this clonotype was seen many times. The rearrangement links TRBV24-1 to TRBJ2-5; 7 bases map to TRBD2. J lost 9 bases, V lost 5 bases, and 26 bases had no gene match. The CDR3 runs to 19 residues. Germline values: CDR1 KGHDR, CDR2 SFDVKD. The CDR3: CATSVGILASGTEWISQYF. The CDR3 nucleotides read TGTGCCACCAGTGTTGGGATCTTGGCTAGCGGCACGGAATGGATCTCCCAGTACTTC.

This chain connects TRBV24-1 to TRBJ1-1; D unresolved. Trimming pared 4 bases from V and 8 bases from J, leaving 10 bases between. Germline V gene sequence: CDR1 KGHDR, CDR2 SFDVKD. CDR3 length equals 12 residues. Written as DNA, the CDR3 is TGTGCCACCAGTGACCGAAGCGGCGAAGCTTTCTTT. This encodes CATSDRSGEAFF.

This clonotype was observed at least ten times. The V gene is TRBV11-2, the J gene TRBJ2-5, with TRBD2 as a possible D gene (6 bases). Germline V gives CDR1 SGHAT, CDR2 FQNNGV. V lost 0 bases to trimming and J lost 1 base, with 12 bases between them. The length of the CDR3 is 16 residues. The CDR3 DNA follows: TGTGCCAGCAGCTTAGAGGGGGGAGGATCCCAAGAGACCCAGTACTTC. As protein: CASSLEGGGSQETQYF.